What follows describes a single TCR beta chain. What it binds is not known. This record comes from a study of T cell repertoires in cytomegalovirus infection. Study summary: Public TCR beta signatures marked donors with CMV infection and the matching HLA.

Germline V CDR1 and CDR2: PRHDT, FYEKMQ (reference sequence). The V end was cut by 5 bases, the J end by 3 bases, with 15 bases between. There are 15 residues in the CDR3. TCRdb ran MiXCR on the reads and lists one entry per CDR3 protein. Among 500,000 or so distinct CDR3 sequences listed, approximately 15% were seen once. Study-level findings and limits: Individuals carrying CMV plus the relevant HLA were identified by cumulative frequency of public TCR beta families. CMV-specific HLA-C-restricted TCR beta clonotypes dominated the ex vivo response.

V gene TRBV13 combines with J gene TRBJ2-3, with D possibly being TRBD2 (6 bases). The receptor comes from a human donor in good health (CMV status not recorded). Some clones in this sample may be carry-over from other donors' samples. The specimen sequenced was CD8+ T cells from PBMCs. This CDR3 is CASSPRRGPTDTQYF. The CDR3, as DNA: TGTGCCAGCAGCCCCCGGCGGGGTCCGACAGATACGCAGTATTTT.